A selection of T cell receptor beta chains follows, all from one sample in a study of T cells after yellow fever vaccination. TCRdb recomputed calls from the 5' RACE reads with MiXCR, one row per CDR3 protein. Of around 310,000 distinct CDR3 sequences detected, around 4.5% appear once; the ten largest clones hold 15% to 20%. The sequences come from PBMCs, collected 15 days after the yellow fever booster vaccination. The receptors stem from a man between 18 and 29 years old who received the YFV17D yellow fever vaccine. The CDR3 runs from the conserved cysteine through the conserved F or W. D genes are given only for firm matches. Clone size appears in some rows only: once, few, many, or a class for an expanded clone.

abundance	v_gene	d_gene	j_gene	CDR3nt	CDR3aa
.	TRBV29-1	.	TRBJ2-1	TGCAGCGTCTCCGGAACTTTATCCTACAATGAGCAGTTCTTC	CSVSGTLSYNEQFF
few	TRBV7-9	.	TRBJ1-1	TGTGCCAGCAGCTTAAGGGGTGATGAAGCTTTCTTT	CASSLRGDEAFF
few	TRBV5-1	TRBD1	TRBJ2-5	TGCGCCAGCAGCTTTGGGACAGGAGGATCACAAGAGACCCAGTACTTC	CASSFGTGGSQETQYF
many	TRBV7-2	.	TRBJ2-2	TGTGCCAGCAGCTTAGCGGGCCCCCGTACTGAGGAGCTGTTTTTT	CASSLAGPRTEELFF
.	TRBV29-1	TRBD1	TRBJ2-1	TGCAGCGTTGAACCGGGACAGGGGTCTGAGCAGTTCTTC	CSVEPGQGSEQFF
.	TRBV7-3	.	TRBJ1-1	TGTGCCAGCACCCCCACAGTGGGCGATAAAGCTTTCTTT	CASTPTVGDKAFF
.	TRBV11-3	TRBD1	TRBJ2-1	TGTGCCAGCAGCTCCGGGACAGGGTTCTACAATGAGCAGTTCTTC	CASSSGTGFYNEQFF
few	TRBV3-1	TRBD2	TRBJ2-1	TGTGCCAGCAGCCAAGCCCCCGATCTTAGCGGGGGGGCCGGCTTTCAGTTCTTC	CASSQAPDLSGGAGFQFF
.	TRBV7-2	.	TRBJ1-6	TGTGCCAGCAGCTTAAACAGGGCAGGTTCACCCCTCCACTTT	CASSLNRAGSPLHF
many	TRBV5-4	.	TRBJ1-3	TGTGCCAGCAGCCCTGGGAGGTCTGGAAACACCATATATTTT	CASSPGRSGNTIYF
many	TRBV4-3	.	TRBJ2-3	TGCGCCAGCAGCCAAGATCGGGCGGGTTATACGCAGTATTTT	CASSQDRAGYTQYF
.	TRBV5-5	TRBD1	TRBJ1-4	TGTGCCAGCAGCTGGGACAGGGGAAGGACTAATGAAAAACTGTTTTTT	CASSWDRGRTNEKLFF
.	TRBV4-1	.	TRBJ2-1	TGCGCCAGCAGCCAAGTTCCCCCCCAGGGGACACTCTACAATGAGCAGTTCTTC	CASSQVPPQGTLYNEQFF
.	TRBV12-3/TRBV12-4	TRBD2	TRBJ2-3	TGTGCCAGCAGTTTTGACCTTTACCGACCGCGGGGGGTCCGCACAGATACGCAGTATTTT	CASSFDLYRPRGVRTDTQYF
.	TRBV7-9	TRBD1	TRBJ1-1	TGTGCCAGCAGCTCCTCGACAGGGACCAACACTGAAGCTTTCTTT	CASSSSTGTNTEAFF
many	TRBV5-1	.	TRBJ2-3	TGCGCCAGCAGCTTGTTACGGGCCACAGATACGCAGTATTTT	CASSLLRATDTQYF
many	TRBV11-2	.	TRBJ2-4	TGTGCCAGCAGCGCCCGGGCCCAGGACAAAAACATTCAGTACTTC	CASSARAQDKNIQYF
many	TRBV3-1	TRBD2	TRBJ2-1	TGTGCCAGCAGCCAAGTACCACGGACTAGGTTCTATGAGCAGTTCTTC	CASSQVPRTRFYEQFF
.	TRBV18	.	TRBJ1-2	TGTGCCAGCTCACCACGGGAGGGCTACACCTTC	CASSPREGYTF
many	TRBV11-2	TRBD1	TRBJ2-7	TGTGCCAGCAGCTTAGACCCCGGGGACAGATCCTACGAGCAGTACTTC	CASSLDPGDRSYEQYF
many	TRBV6-5	TRBD1	TRBJ2-3	TGTGCCAGCAGTTACTCGGCAGGGGGCCAGGGAGATACGCAGTATTTT	CASSYSAGGQGDTQYF
many	TRBV7-2	.	TRBJ2-7	TGTGCCAGCAGCTTAGGCGCGACTGGCTCCTACGAGCAGTACTTC	CASSLGATGSYEQYF
.	TRBV29-1	.	TRBJ2-5	TGCAGCGGGGGAAAAGAGCTCACCCAGTACTTC	CSGGKELTQYF
.	TRBV5-6	.	TRBJ1-5	TGTGCCAGCAGCTTGCTTGGAGGGGCCAGGCGGGACCAGCCCCAGCATTTT	CASSLLGGARRDQPQHF